The rows below give T cell receptor beta chains drawn from one sample of a study of graft-versus-host responses after intestinal transplantation. Here immunoSEQ multiplex PCR was the method, and the copy in TCRdb shows in-frame clones only, minus some. The sample shows 80,000 to 95,000 clones, about 85% of them seen only once. Their antigens are not known. Specimen: unstimulated CD4+ T cells sorted from spleen or lymph node cells, collected before transplant. The receptors here all came from a human donor who was the organ donor for an intestinal transplant. The CDR3 runs from the conserved cysteine through the conserved F or W. D genes are given only for firm matches. Rows may omit the clone size; those that give it use once, few, many or a size class.

d_gene,j_gene,abundance,v_gene,CDR3aa,CDR3nt
TRBD2,TRBJ2-1,.,TRBV19,CASNGLAGASSYNEQFF,TGTGCCAGTAACGGACTAGCGGGAGCGAGCTCCTACAATGAGCAGTTCTTC
TRBD2,TRBJ2-1,.,TRBV28,CASSLGTSGFKNNEQFF,TGTGCCAGCAGTTTAGGGACTAGCGGATTTAAAAACAATGAGCAGTTCTTC
TRBD1,TRBJ1-1,.,TRBV7-8,CASSLRDRREAFF,TGTGCCAGCAGCTTAAGGGACAGGCGTGAAGCTTTCTTT
.,TRBJ1-5,.,TRBV11-2,CASSQGNQPQHF,TGTGCCAGCAGCCAGGGAAATCAGCCCCAGCATTTT
.,TRBJ2-1,.,TRBV18,CASSPFGRGFNEQFF,TGTGCCAGCTCACCCTTTGGGCGGGGATTTAATGAGCAGTTCTTC
.,TRBJ1-2,.,TRBV28,CASRNQMPFNYGYTF,TGTGCCAGCCGAAATCAGATGCCCTTTAACTATGGCTACACCTTC
.,TRBJ1-1,.,TRBV19,CASSPSAGTEAFF,TGTGCCAGTAGTCCCTCTGCAGGCACTGAAGCTTTCTTT
.,TRBJ2-7,.,TRBV7-2,CASSLYGLSYEQYF,TGTGCCAGCAGCTTATACGGACTCTCCTACGAGCAGTACTTC
.,TRBJ2-7,.,TRBV7-5,CARSGRLAGRSYEQYF,TGTGCCAGAAGCGGCAGACTAGCGGGGAGATCCTACGAGCAGTACTTC
TRBD2,TRBJ2-5,.,TRBV11-3,CASSPGTSGETQYF,TGTGCCAGCAGCCCCGGGACTAGCGGAGAGACCCAGTACTTC
TRBD1,TRBJ1-6,.,TRBV5-4,CASSAGTVHSPLHF,TGTGCCAGCAGCGCCGGGACAGTGCATTCACCCCTCCACTTT
.,TRBJ1-1,once,TRBV6-5,CASSDWEYTEAFF,TGTGCCAGCAGTGATTGGGAGTACACTGAAGCTTTCTTT
TRBD1,TRBJ1-5,.,TRBV19,CASSRDRESNQPQHF,TGTGCCAGTAGCCGGGACAGGGAAAGCAATCAGCCCCAGCATTTT
.,TRBJ1-5,.,TRBV7-3,CASSLQYSNQPQHF,TGTGCCAGCAGCTTACAGTATAGCAATCAGCCCCAGCATTTT
.,TRBJ2-1,.,TRBV19,CASSNIRNEQFF,TGTGCCAGTAGTAATATCCGGAATGAGCAGTTCTTC
TRBD2,TRBJ2-1,.,TRBV2,CASSEALGSGRAREQFF,TGTGCCAGCAGTGAAGCGCTTGGTAGCGGGAGGGCCCGGGAGCAGTTCTTC
.,TRBJ2-3,.,TRBV29-1,CSANPNTDTQYF,TGCAGCGCCAATCCCAACACAGATACGCAGTATTTT
TRBD1,TRBJ2-7,.,TRBV19,CASSHIRQGSSYEQYF,TGTGCCAGTAGCCACATCCGACAGGGATCCTCCTACGAGCAGTACTTC
.,TRBJ1-1,.,TRBV5-1,CASSLQGARTEAFF,TGCGCCAGCAGCTTACAGGGAGCGAGGACTGAAGCTTTCTTT
.,TRBJ2-1,.,TRBV9,CASSVVPREYNEQFF,TGTGCCAGCAGCGTAGTCCCCCGGGAGTACAATGAGCAGTTCTTC
.,TRBJ2-5,.,TRBV5-1,CASSLQGQETQYF,TGCGCCAGCAGCTTGCAGGGGCAAGAGACCCAGTACTTC
TRBD2,TRBJ2-1,.,TRBV28,CASSLGGREQFF,TGTGCCAGCAGTTTGGGCGGGAGAGAGCAGTTCTTC
TRBD2,TRBJ2-3,.,TRBV7-3,CASSSLGTSGTDTQYF,TGTGCCAGCAGCTCCCTGGGGACTAGCGGGACAGATACGCAGTATTTT
TRBD2,TRBJ2-5,.,TRBV19,CASSVPGLRQETQYF,TGTGCCAGTAGTGTACCGGGACTAAGGCAAGAGACCCAGTACTTC
.,TRBJ1-2,.,TRBV15,CATSRLAGGPAYGYTF,TGTGCCACCAGCAGGCTAGCGGGGGGGCCCGCCTATGGCTACACCTTC
.,TRBJ2-4,.,TRBV28,CASSFEVSRAKNIQYF,TGTGCCAGCAGTTTCGAGGTCAGCCGGGCCAAAAACATTCAGTACTTC
.,TRBJ1-4,.,TRBV7-9,CASSLGGQEKLFF,TGTGCCAGCAGCTTAGGAGGGCAGGAAAAACTGTTTTTT
.,TRBJ1-5,.,TRBV6-1,CASSERRRTAAFNQPQHF,TGTGCCAGCAGTGAAAGAAGAAGGACAGCCGCTTTCAATCAGCCCCAGCATTTT
.,TRBJ2-3,.,TRBV7-9,CASSLGLSTDTQYF,TGTGCCAGCAGCCTCGGGTTAAGCACAGATACGCAGTATTTT
.,TRBJ2-7,.,TRBV7-2,CASSLARGAEQYF,TGTGCCAGCAGCTTAGCTCGGGGGGCCGAGCAGTACTTC
TRBD1,TRBJ2-3,.,TRBV4-2,CASSLTQGRGGDTQYF,TGTGCCAGCAGCCTTACACAGGGGCGTGGGGGAGATACGCAGTATTTT
.,TRBJ2-1,.,TRBV6-6,CASSTTPYNEQFF,TGTGCCAGCAGTACGACACCTTACAATGAGCAGTTCTTC
.,TRBJ1-5,.,TRBV6-1,CASSERVGNQPQHF,TGTGCCAGCAGTGAGCGGGTAGGCAATCAGCCCCAGCATTTT
.,TRBJ2-7,.,TRBV5-5,CASSPWAAYEQYF,TGTGCCAGCAGCCCCTGGGCAGCTTACGAGCAGTACTTC
.,TRBJ1-2,.,TRBV7-2,CASSFSIYGYTF,TGTGCCAGCAGCTTCTCTATTTATGGCTACACCTTC
TRBD2,TRBJ2-5,.,TRBV27,CASSQGGLAGVETQYF,TGTGCCAGCAGCCAAGGGGGACTAGCGGGAGTAGAGACCCAGTACTTC
.,TRBJ2-1,once,TRBV7-8,CASSSAPSSYNEQFF,TGTGCCAGCAGCTCAGCCCCGAGCTCCTACAATGAGCAGTTCTTC
.,TRBJ1-3,.,TRBV6-5,CASSYSSPPSGNTIYF,TGTGCCAGCAGTTACTCGTCTCCTCCCTCTGGAAACACCATATATTTT
.,TRBJ2-4,.,TRBV7-9,CASSFRGAKNIQYF,TGTGCCAGCAGCTTTCGGGGGGCCAAAAACATTCAGTACTTC
TRBD1,TRBJ1-2,.,TRBV4-1,CASSQTTGVGGYTF,TGCGCCAGCAGCCAAACAACAGGGGTGGGTGGCTACACCTTC